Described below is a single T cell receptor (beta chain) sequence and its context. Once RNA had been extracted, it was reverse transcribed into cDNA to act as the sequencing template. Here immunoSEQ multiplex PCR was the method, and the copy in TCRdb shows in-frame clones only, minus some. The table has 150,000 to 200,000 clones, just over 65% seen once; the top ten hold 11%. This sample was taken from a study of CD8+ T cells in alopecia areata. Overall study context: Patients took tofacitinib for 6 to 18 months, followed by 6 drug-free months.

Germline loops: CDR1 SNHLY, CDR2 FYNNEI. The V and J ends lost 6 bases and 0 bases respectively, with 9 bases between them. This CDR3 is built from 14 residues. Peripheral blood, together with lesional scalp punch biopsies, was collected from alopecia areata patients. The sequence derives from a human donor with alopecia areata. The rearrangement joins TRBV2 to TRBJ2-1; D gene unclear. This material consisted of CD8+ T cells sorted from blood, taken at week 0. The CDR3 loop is CASSQASSYNEQFF. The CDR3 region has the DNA TGTGCCAGCAGCCAGGCGAGCTCCTACAATGAGCAGTTCTTC.